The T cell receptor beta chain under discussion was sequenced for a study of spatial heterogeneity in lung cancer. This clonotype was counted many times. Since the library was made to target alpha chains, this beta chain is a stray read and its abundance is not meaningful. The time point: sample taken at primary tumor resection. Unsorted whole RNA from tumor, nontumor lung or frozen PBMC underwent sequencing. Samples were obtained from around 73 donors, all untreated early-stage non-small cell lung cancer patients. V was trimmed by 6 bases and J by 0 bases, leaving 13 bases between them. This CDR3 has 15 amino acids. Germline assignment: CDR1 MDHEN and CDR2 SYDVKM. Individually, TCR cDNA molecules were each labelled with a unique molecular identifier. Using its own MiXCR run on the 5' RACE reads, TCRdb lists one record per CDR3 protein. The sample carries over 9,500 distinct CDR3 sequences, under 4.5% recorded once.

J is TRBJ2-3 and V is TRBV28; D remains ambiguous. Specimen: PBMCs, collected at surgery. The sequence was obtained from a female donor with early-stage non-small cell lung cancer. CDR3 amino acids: CASSPPTTSTDTQYF. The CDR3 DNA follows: TGTGCCAGCAGCCCCCCCACCACTAGCACAGATACGCAGTATTTT.